The 17 T cell receptor beta chains listed next were all sequenced from one sample in a study of T cell responses to AZD1222 COVID-19 vaccine. The protocol was immunoSEQ multiplex PCR, while the TCRdb copy is restricted to in-frame clones and leaves out a portion. The data show some 91,000 clones, 90% to 95% seen once. The starting material was peripheral blood, obtained on day 0 of AZD1222 vaccination. The source of these receptors is an adult in good health.

V usage is TRBV5-4 and J usage is TRBJ2-7; 8 bases match TRBD1. The CDR3 has 16 residues. Germline trimming cut 4 bases from V and 3 bases from J; bases unmatched to any gene: 12. Germline V gene data show CDR1 as SGHNT and CDR2 as YYREEE (reference sequence). CDR3 sequence reads: CASSPVPGQDYYEQYF. CDR3 coding DNA: TGTGCCAGCAGCCCGGTACCGGGACAGGATTACTACGAGCAGTACTTC.

This clone occurred once. The chain recombines TRBV6-2 or TRBV6-3 with TRBJ1-1; D uncertain. CDR1 MNHEY and CDR2 SVGEGT come from the germline V gene. Between the trimmed V and J ends, which lost 2 bases and 7 bases, there was a span of 8 bases. The CDR3 has 12 amino acids. CDR3 nucleotide sequence: TGTGCCAGCAGTTACGAGACAAATGAAGCTTTCTTT. It codes for CASSYETNEAFF.

This clone was detected many times. J is TRBJ1-5 and V is TRBV7-2; D is unclear. V was shortened by 2 bases and J by 5 bases, with 13 bases between the two germline ends. Looked up from germline, CDR1 is SGHTA and CDR2 is FQGNSA. This CDR3 is 15 amino acids long. This CDR3 is CASSLYSGGHQPQHF. The CDR3 DNA sequence: TGTGCCAGCAGCTTATATTCAGGTGGACATCAGCCCCAGCATTTT.

The V gene is TRBV7-9, the J gene TRBJ1-5, with 10 bases identical to TRBD1. Germline assignment: CDR1 SEHNR and CDR2 FQNEAQ (reference sequence). The J segment lost 6 bases and the V segment lost 1 base, leaving 3 bases of the junction unmatched. The CDR3 consists of 15 residues. This CDR3 reads CASSLEGQGSQPQHF. The CDR3 DNA reads as TGTGCCAGCAGCTTAGAGGGACAGGGGTCTCAGCCCCAGCATTTT.

The V and J genes are TRBV5-1 and TRBJ2-3, with 10 bases aligning to TRBD2. There are 16 residues in the CDR3. From germline, CDR1 is SGHRS and CDR2 YFSETQ. V shed 0 bases and J 1 base; nucleotides not matched to a gene: 2. CDR3 nucleotide sequence: TGCGCCAGCAGCTTGGGTGGGACTAGCGGCACAGATACGCAGTATTTT. Its translation: CASSLGGTSGTDTQYF.

V is TRBV19 and J is TRBJ2-3; the match to TRBD2 covers 8 bases. The germline gives CDR1 LNHDA, CDR2 SQIVND (reference sequence). V dropped 6 bases and J dropped 4; count of bases not matched to a gene: 12. This CDR3 has 16 residues. CDR3 DNA sequence: TGTGCCAGTAGGGCCAGCATAGCGGGAACGGCAGATACGCAGTATTTT. Amino acids: CASRASIAGTADTQYF.

The gene calls are TRBV30 and TRBJ1-3; D gene ambiguous. This CDR3 region has 13 residues. Germline V lookup: CDR1 GTSNPN, CDR2 SVGIG (reference sequence). V was pared by 2 bases and J by 0 bases, with 5 bases between. In DNA, the CDR3 is TGTGCCTGGAGTCTCGGCTCTGGAAACACCATATATTTT. Its translation is CAWSLGSGNTIYF.

In this sample, this clone turned up once. CDR3 protein: CASSASGGVNYGYTF. CDR3 bases: TGTGCCAGCAGCGCAAGCGGGGGGGTAAACTATGGCTACACCTTC. This chain links TRBV9 with TRBJ1-2; TRBD1 is a possible D gene (5 bases). The germline CDR1 and CDR2 sequences are SGDLS and YYNGEE. The CDR3 covers 15 residues. V shed 3 bases and J shed 2 bases, with 14 bases lying between them.

CDR3 residues: CASSLEYRVVGYTF. Written as DNA, the CDR3 is TGTGCCAGCAGCTTGGAGTACAGGGTCGTAGGCTACACCTTC. The chain couples TRBV5-5 to TRBJ1-2; TRBD1 is a possible D gene (6 bases). CDR1 SGHKS and CDR2 YYEKEE come from the germline V gene (reference sequence). Trimming cost V 0 bases and J 8 bases, with 14 bases left between them. This CDR3 comprises 14 residues. The whole variable domain, remainder taken from reference TRBV5-5 and TRBJ1-2, is DAGVTQSPTHLIKTRGQQVTLRCSPISGHKSVSWYQQVLGQGPQFIFQYYEKEERGRGNFPDRFSARQFPNYSSELNVNALLLGDSALYLCASSLEYRVVGYTFGSGTRLTVV.

A single count supports this clone. The V gene is TRBV9, the J gene TRBJ2-5; D may be TRBD2 (7 bases). This CDR3 contains 16 residues. Germline V lookup: CDR1 SGDLS, CDR2 YYNGEE. Trimming shortened V by 4 bases and J by 0 bases, and 16 bases separated the two germline ends. The CDR3 region is CASSRLGGGNQETQYF. CDR3 nucleotide sequence: TGTGCCAGCAGCCGACTAGGGGGAGGGAACCAAGAGACCCAGTACTTC.

This chain links TRBV4-2 with TRBJ1-6, with D perhaps TRBD1 (6 bases). The V and J ends lost 6 bases and 2 bases respectively, with 14 bases between them. The CDR3 has 16 residues. Per the germline V gene, CDR1 is LGHNA and CDR2 is YNFKEQ. The CDR3 loop reads CASSRRGQTYNSPLHF. The DNA of the CDR3 is TGTGCCAGCAGTCGCAGGGGCCAAACCTATAATTCACCCCTCCACTTT.

This chain connects TRBV9 to TRBJ1-1; D remains unclear. V was shortened by 4 bases and J by 0 bases, with 7 bases between the two germline ends. The CDR3 has 13 residues. Germline CDR1 reads SGDLS; CDR2 reads YYNGEE. Written as DNA, the CDR3 is TGTGCCAGCAGCCCCTGGGTGAACACTGAAGCTTTCTTT. Translating gives CASSPWVNTEAFF. The full variable domain, with the rest looked up from reference TRBV9 and TRBJ1-1, is DSGVTQTPKHLITATGQRVTLRCSPRSGDLSVYWYQQSLDQGLQFLIQYYNGEERAKGNILERFSAQQFPDLHSELNLSSLELGDSALYFCASSPWVNTEAFFGQGTRLTVV.

This chain links TRBV19 with TRBJ1-1; TRBD1 matches at 9 bases. Trimming removed 5 bases from V and 5 bases from J; junction bases left unmatched: 12. The CDR3 consists of 16 residues. CDR1 is LNHDA and CDR2 is SQIVND in the germline V gene (reference sequence). The CDR3 DNA sequence: TGTGCCAGTAGTCCCCTAAAGGGACAGGGCCGTACTGAAGCTTTCTTT. Amino acid sequence: CASSPLKGQGRTEAFF.

The genes are TRBV9 and TRBJ1-2; the D is unclear. Deletions cut 3 bases from V and 0 bases from J, with 12 bases between. This CDR3 has 15 residues. Germline loops: CDR1 SGDLS, CDR2 YYNGEE. As DNA, the CDR3 is TGTGCCAGCAGCGCTTATCCAGATCCTAACTATGGCTACACCTTC. It is translated as CASSAYPDPNYGYTF.

The V and J genes are TRBV7-9 and TRBJ1-2, with 8 bases aligning to TRBD1. V shed 5 bases and J 4 bases; nucleotides not matched to a gene: 3. CDR1 and CDR2 from the germline V gene are SEHNR and FQNEAQ (reference sequence). The CDR3 extends over 13 amino acids. CDR3 protein: CASSHGTGYGYTF. DNA for the CDR3: TGTGCCAGCAGCCACGGGACAGGCTATGGCTACACCTTC.

The chain links TRBV11-3 to TRBJ2-1; TRBD2 matches 9 bases. In germline, CDR1 is SGHNT, CDR2 YENEEA. The CDR3 has 16 residues. With V trimmed by 1 base and J by 8 bases, 9 bases remained unmatched. The CDR3 spells CASSLAYSGSLHEQFF. The DNA of the CDR3 is TGTGCCAGCAGCTTAGCCTATAGCGGGAGTTTGCATGAGCAGTTCTTC.

The rearrangement links TRBV18 to TRBJ1-5; D perhaps matches TRBD1 (6 bases). The V end lost 4 bases, the J end lost 4 bases, and 14 bases lay between the germline ends. The CDR3 has 15 residues. Per the germline V gene, CDR1 is KGHSH and CDR2 is LQKENI. The chain's CDR3 is CASSLSRTENQPQHF. In nucleotides, the CDR3 is TGTGCCAGCTCACTGAGCCGGACAGAAAATCAGCCCCAGCATTTT.